One and the same sample provided the 19 T cell receptor beta chains below, sequenced in a study of blood T cell repertoires in COVID-19. The repertoire was sequenced with immunoSEQ multiplex PCR; TCRdb's copy has only in-frame clones and lacks some. The repertoire holds roughly 260,000 clones, about 90% seen once, with under 2.5% in the top ten. Sequencing was carried out using PBMCs or T cells enriched from blood (not recorded which). These receptors all come from a woman aged 18-29 years who had recovered from COVID-19.

This clone came up a few times. The CDR3 reads CASSLDGSSNYGYTF. In DNA form, the CDR3 reads TGCGCCAGCAGCTTGGACGGGTCATCCAACTATGGCTACACCTTC. This chain uses TRBV5-1 with TRBJ1-2; no clear D. CDR3 length: 15 residues. In germline, CDR1 is SGHRS, CDR2 YFSETQ. Trimming removed 0 bases at V and 2 bases at J, with 11 bases between.

This clone was found once. This chain joins TRBV5-1 and TRBJ2-6; 10 nucleotides agree with TRBD1. The CDR3 runs to 14 residues. CDR1 is SGHRS, CDR2 YFSETQ, per germline. The V gene end was trimmed by 5 bases and the J gene end by 12 bases; junction bases not matched to a gene: 8. This CDR3 is CASRGQGLPSVLTF. DNA of the CDR3: TGCGCCAGCAGGGGACAGGGGCTCCCAAGCGTCCTGACTTTC.

The chain is built from TRBV9 and TRBJ2-1; D unresolved. V was clipped by 1 base and J by 0 bases, with 11 bases between them. Germline V gives CDR1 SGDLS, CDR2 YYNGEE. The CDR3 is 16 residues long. For the CDR3, the DNA is TGTGCCAGCAGCGTAACAGCAGGAACCTCCTACAATGAGCAGTTCTTC. The encoded protein is CASSVTAGTSYNEQFF.

This sequence joins TRBV7-9 and TRBJ1-6; a possible D gene is TRBD1 (5 bases). Trimming shortened V by 4 bases and J by 10 bases, and 17 bases separated the two germline ends. CDR3 length: 15 residues. Per the germline V gene, CDR1 is SEHNR and CDR2 is FQNEAQ (reference sequence). The CDR3 loop reads CASSWGSGSYSPLHF. CDR3 in DNA: TGTGCCAGCAGCTGGGGCAGTGGAAGTTACTCACCCCTCCACTTT.

J is TRBJ2-3 and V is TRBV9, with TRBD2 matching 11 bases. The CDR3 loop spans 16 amino acids. Germline trimming cut 1 base from V and 5 bases from J; bases unmatched to any gene: 6. The germline V gene has CDR1 SGDLS and CDR2 YYNGEE. The DNA of the CDR3 is TGTGCCAGCAGCGTATATAGCGGGGGGGCCATAGATACGCAGTATTTT. Translation: CASSVYSGGAIDTQYF. The entire variable domain, with the rest obtained from reference TRBV9 and TRBJ2-3, is as follows: DSGVTQTPKHLITATGQRVTLRCSPRSGDLSVYWYQQSLDQGLQFLIQYYNGEERAKGNILERFSAQQFPDLHSELNLSSLELGDSALYFCASSVYSGGAIDTQYFGPGTRLTVL.

The J gene is TRBJ1-2, the V gene TRBV15; D is unclear. The CDR3 runs to 15 residues. Trimming took off 0 bases at V and 4 bases at J, with 12 bases between the two ends. CDR1 LNHNV and CDR2 YYDKDF come from the germline V gene (reference sequence). As DNA, the CDR3 is TGTGCCACCAGCAGAGAAATGAGCTACGGCTATGGCTACACCTTC. Amino acids: CATSREMSYGYGYTF.

The rearrangement uses TRBV6-2 or TRBV6-3 and TRBJ1-2, with a possible D match to TRBD1 (6 bases). The CDR3 extends over 16 amino acids. CDR1 and CDR2 from the germline V gene are MNHEY and SVGEGT. V gave up 4 bases and J gave up 8 bases, with 23 bases separating them. The CDR3 DNA reads TGTGCCAGCAGTTTCACCAGACAGGCCGACGTAATGGGCTACACCTTC. Translation gives CASSFTRQADVMGYTF.

The chain has TRBV12-5 and TRBJ2-2; D is possibly TRBD1 (5 bases). V dropped 6 bases and J dropped 1 base, with 12 bases sitting between them. The length of the CDR3 is 15 residues. The V gene's germline CDR1 is LGHNT and CDR2 FRNRAP. The CDR3 spells CASGATDRNTGELFF. CDR3 in DNA: TGTGCTAGTGGAGCGACAGACCGGAACACCGGGGAGCTGTTTTTT. The full variable domain, with the rest looked up from reference TRBV12-5 and TRBJ2-2, is DARVTQTPRHKVTEMGQEVTMRCQPILGHNTVFWYRQTMMQGLELLAYFRNRAPLDDSGMPKDRFSAEMPDATLATLKIQPSEPRDSAVYFCASGATDRNTGELFFGEGSRLTVL.

The V call is TRBV15, the J call TRBJ1-1; 7 bases fit TRBD1. CDR1 and CDR2 (germline): LNHNV, YYDKDF (reference sequence). V lost 5 bases to trimming and J lost 5 bases; unmatched junction nucleotides: 8. This CDR3 region has 14 residues. DNA for the CDR3: TGTGCCACCAGCGGCCAGGGGGATTTGACTGAAGCTTTCTTT. It codes for CATSGQGDLTEAFF.

The gene calls are TRBV5-4 and TRBJ2-7, with D possibly matching TRBD2 (5 bases). The CDR3 spans 17 residues. V lost 4 bases and J lost 0, with 20 bases in between. Germline values: CDR1 SGHNT, CDR2 YYREEE (reference sequence). The chain's CDR3 is CASSPYGVSASSYEQYF. As DNA, the CDR3 is TGTGCCAGCAGCCCATATGGAGTTAGCGCTAGCTCCTACGAGCAGTACTTC.

This clone showed up just once. Distinct nucleotide sequences in the sample also encode this CDR3. The chain links TRBV7-9 to TRBJ2-1; D call uncertain. The length of the CDR3 is 15 residues. The germline V gene encodes CDR1 SEHNR and CDR2 FQNEAQ (reference sequence). With 5 bases removed from V and 0 bases from J, the gap between germline ends came to 11 bases. The CDR3 region is CASSPRGSSYNEQFF. The CDR3 coding sequence is TGTGCCAGCAGCCCCCGAGGAAGCTCCTACAATGAGCAGTTCTTC. The variable domain in full, with the rest retrieved from reference TRBV7-9 and TRBJ2-1, is DTGVSQNPRHKITKRGQNVTFRCDPISEHNRLYWYRQTLGQGPEFLTYFQNEAQLEKSRLLSDRFSAERPKGSFSTLEIQRTEQGDSAMYLCASSPRGSSYNEQFFGPGTRLTVL.

The chain recombines TRBV4-3 with TRBJ1-1, with D hard to call. The CDR3 is 16 residues long. Trimming shortened V by 0 bases and J by 5 bases, and 16 bases separated the two germline ends. Germline CDR1 reads LGHNA; CDR2 reads YSLEER. The CDR3 DNA reads as TGCGCCAGCAGCCAAGATACCGGGGAGCTAGGGACTGAAGCTTTCTTT. Its translation is CASSQDTGELGTEAFF.

This chain uses TRBV6-5 with TRBJ1-2; a weak D match, TRBD1 (5 bases). V gave up 6 bases and J gave up 0 bases, with 14 bases separating them. CDR1 is MNHEY, CDR2 SVGAGI, per germline. The CDR3 extends over 15 amino acids. The CDR3 DNA reads TGTGCCAGCAGCCGGACATTTAGGGCTAACTATGGCTACACCTTC. Amino acid sequence: CASSRTFRANYGYTF.

V and J are TRBV7-9 and TRBJ1-4; D gene ambiguous. This CDR3 spans 11 amino acids. Trimming took off 9 bases at V and 8 bases at J, with 10 bases between the two ends. The germline CDR1 and CDR2 sequences are SEHNR and FQNEAQ (reference sequence). CDR3 DNA: TGTGCCAGTGCCGCGGGGGAAAAACTGTTTTTT. Amino acids: CASAAGEKLFF.

This clone was found once. The chain is built from TRBV5-6 and TRBJ1-1; D unclear. Germline lookup yields CDR1 SGHDT and CDR2 YYEEEE. This CDR3 comprises 15 residues. V lost 3 bases, J lost 5 bases, and 17 bases lay in between. The chain's CDR3 is CASSYPGPRGTEAFF. DNA for the CDR3: TGTGCCAGCAGCTACCCCGGGCCCCGGGGAACTGAAGCTTTCTTT. Combining the CDR3 with reference TRBV5-6 and TRBJ1-1 gives the whole variable domain DAGVTQSPTHLIKTRGQQVTLRCSPKSGHDTVSWYQQALGQGPQFIFQYYEEEERQRGNFPDRFSGHQFPNYSSELNVNALLLGDSALYLCASSYPGPRGTEAFFGQGTRLTVV.

The chain recombines TRBV9 with TRBJ2-2; TRBD2 might be the D (6 bases). Germline CDR1 and CDR2: SGDLS and YYNGEE. Trimming cost V 0 bases and J 5 bases, with 8 bases left between them. The CDR3 has 14 residues. The CDR3 sequence: CASSVEGGTGELFF. As DNA, the CDR3 is TGTGCCAGCAGCGTAGAAGGAGGGACCGGGGAGCTGTTTTTT.

DNA for the CDR3: TGTGCCAGCAGCTTAGGACCTCAGGGAACCTACGAGCAGTACTTC. It yields the protein CASSLGPQGTYEQYF. The genes are TRBV7-2 and TRBJ2-7, with TRBD1 as a possible D gene (5 bases). The CDR3 sequence is 15 residues long. Per germline, CDR1 SGHTA and CDR2 FQGNSA. Between the trimmed V and J ends, which lost 1 base and 2 bases, there was a span of 12 bases.

This clone was detected only once. The chain combines TRBV11-2 with TRBJ2-7; TRBD2 agrees at 11 bases. This CDR3 region has 17 residues. Germline assignment: CDR1 SGHAT and CDR2 FQNNGV. The V segment lost 5 bases and the J segment 1 base; nucleotides outside the gene matches: 10. As DNA, the CDR3 is TGTGCCAGCAGCCGCCTCGGACTAGCGGGTCCGTCCTACGAGCAGTACTTC. Its protein product is CASSRLGLAGPSYEQYF.

CDR3 sequence (DNA): TGTGCCAGTAGTCTCCGGGGACAGGGGGACGAAGCTTTCTTT. Amino acid sequence: CASSLRGQGDEAFF. J is TRBJ1-1 and V is TRBV19; 11 nucleotides line up with TRBD1. With V trimmed by 5 bases and J by 8 bases, 7 bases remained unmatched. The CDR3 is 14 amino acids. The germline gives CDR1 LNHDA, CDR2 SQIVND (reference sequence).